The 11 T cell receptor beta chains below all came from one sample that was sequenced in a study of tissue T cells after allogeneic stem cell transplantation. Data came from immunoSEQ multiplex PCR; TCRdb stores just in-frame clones and leaves some out. The data hold almost 2,500 clones, with about 66% observed a single time. The sequencing sample was made of gut tissue. Every receptor here comes from a female BALB/c mouse in good health. As its MHC haplotype, the strain has H2-d.

A few counts support this clone. Gene and germline names: mouse. Coverage ceases 1 residue before the CDR3 finishes, and the germline J gene fills in the end. This chain uses TRBV13-1 with TRBJ2-7; 9 bases map to TRBD1. This CDR3 region has 14 residues. The germline V gene has CDR1 NSHNY and CDR2 SYGAGN. Trimming at V came to 2 bases and at J to 6 bases, leaving 6 bases not matched to a gene. The sequenced part of the CDR3 DNA is TGTGCCAGCAGTGACCGGGACAGGGTATTTGAACAGTAC. Amino acid sequence: CASSDRDRVFEQY. The complete CDR3 sequence is CASSDRDRVFEQYF.

This clone was found a few times. Germline and genes: mouse. From the germline J gene comes the end of the CDR3, since the read stops 1 residue before it. This chain connects TRBV24 to TRBJ2-1; tentatively, D is TRBD2 (5 bases). Per the germline V gene, CDR1 is KGHTA and CDR2 is FRNEEI. V was trimmed by 1 base and J by 2 bases, leaving 12 bases between them. CDR3 length: 16 amino acids. The part of the CDR3 DNA that was read is TGTGCCAGCAGTCTGTCCTGGGCCAGATACTATGCTGAGCAGTTC. It encodes CASSLSWARYYAEQF. The CDR3 as a whole reads CASSLSWARYYAEQFF.

With regard to this clone: Gene names follow the mouse nomenclature. The CDR3 end falls 1 residue outside the read, so it is completed with the germline J gene. The rearrangement uses TRBV13-1 and TRBJ2-1; maybe TRBD1 (6 bases). The CDR3 contains 13 residues. V was trimmed by 6 bases and J by 3 bases, leaving 10 bases between them. Germline CDR1 is NSHNY and CDR2 is SYGAGN. This chain's CDR3 is CASTGTIYAEQFF. CDR3 bases read: TGTGCCAGCACTGGGACAATCTATGCTGAGCAGTTC.

A word on this clone: Mouse gene names apply. With the read ending 1 residue before the CDR3 end, the germline J gene is used to fill in that end. The chain joins TRBV5 to TRBJ2-3; D gene unclear. The CDR3 has 14 amino acids. Trimming shortened V by 4 bases and J by 0 bases, and 8 bases separated the two germline ends. Germline lookup yields CDR1 LGHNA and CDR2 YNLKQL (reference sequence). CDR3 amino acids: CASSRATSAETLYF. The CDR3 DNA, read in part, is TGTGCCAGCAGCCGGGCAACTAGTGCAGAAACGCTGTAT.

On this clone: The gene symbols are mouse symbols. The CDR3 is cut off 1 residue early in the read; its end comes from the germline J gene. The genes are TRBV13-2 and TRBJ1-1; D remains unclear. V was clipped by 4 bases and J by 1 base, with 5 bases between them. CDR3 length: 12 residues. In germline, CDR1 is NNHNN, CDR2 SYGAGS (reference sequence). The sequenced CDR3 bases are TGTGCCAGCGGTTCAGGGAACACAGAAGTCTTC. Translating it yields CASGSGNTEVF. The whole CDR3 protein is CASGSGNTEVFF.

As regards this clone: At one boundary the junction diverges from the germline segment, which might be a read error. The genes and germline here are from mouse. The read ends 1 residue early relative to the CDR3; the germline J gene fills the gap. Different DNA sequences within this sample yield the same CDR3. The V call is TRBV13-2, the J call TRBJ2-3, with 13 bases fitting TRBD2. Looked up from germline, CDR1 is NNHNN and CDR2 is SYGAGS (reference sequence). This CDR3 region has 16 residues. CDR3 bases read: TGTGCCCGCGGTGGACTGGGGGGGCGGGGTGCAGAAACGCTGTAT. Protein sequence: CARGGLGGRGAETLY. The complete CDR3 sequence is CARGGLGGRGAETLYF.

Only one count was recorded for this clone. Gene names and germline refer to mouse. The sequence runs out 1 residue before the end of the CDR3; the remainder is reconstructed from the germline J gene. The chain employs TRBV29 and TRBJ2-2; 12 bases are a match to TRBD2. CDR1 and CDR2 from the germline V gene are MSHET and SYDVDS. This CDR3 contains 17 residues. V dropped 5 bases and J dropped 0; count of bases not matched to a gene: 4. The chain's CDR3 is CASSPGDWGANTGQLYF. The sequenced CDR3 bases are TGTGCTAGCAGTCCAGGGGACTGGGGGGCAAACACCGGGCAGCTCTAC.

Remarks on this clone: The gene names here belong to mouse. Read data end 1 residue before the CDR3 end; the end is taken from the germline J gene. The J gene is TRBJ2-7, the V gene TRBV5; 9 bases fit TRBD2. V lost 4 bases to trimming and J lost 3 bases; unmatched junction nucleotides: 4. Germline CDR1 is LGHNA and CDR2 is YNLKQL (reference sequence). The CDR3 sequence is 14 residues long. The sequenced part of the CDR3 DNA is TGTGCCAGCAGCCTCGAGACTGGGGGCTATGAACAGTAC. This codes for CASSLETGGYEQY. The full CDR3 reads CASSLETGGYEQYF.

About this clone itself: Gene names are mouse gene names. CDR3 amino acids: CASRDERLFF. The DNA read from the CDR3 is TGTGCCAGCCGGGACGAAAGATTATTT. This chain connects TRBV14 to TRBJ1-4; D call uncertain. The CDR3 extends 1 residue past the end of the read, so its final part is completed from the germline J gene. V lost 7 bases and J 6 bases, leaving 4 bases between the germline ends. CDR3 length: 10 amino acids. The germline gives CDR1 SGHDT, CDR2 FRDEAV. Complete variable domain (other parts from reference TRBV14 and TRBJ1-4): EAGVTQSPRYAVLQEGQAVSFWCDPISGHDTLYWYQQPRDQGPQLLVYFRDEAVIDNSQLPSDRFSAVRPKGTNSTLKIQSAKQGDTATYLCASRDERLFFGHGTKLSVL.

Turning to this clone: Gene names and germline refer to mouse. The read ends 1 residue shy of where the CDR3 ends; the end is completed using the germline J gene. The genes are TRBV26 and TRBJ1-2; the D is unclear. V was trimmed by 6 bases and J by 2 bases, leaving 4 bases between them. Germline lookup yields CDR1 KGHPV and CDR2 FQNQEV (reference sequence). This CDR3 spans 11 amino acids. The part of the CDR3 DNA that was read is TGTGCCAGCAGGGACAACTCCGACTACACC. Translation: CASRDNSDYT. The CDR3, in full, reads CASRDNSDYTF.

This clone was detected once. Mouse gene names apply. The CDR3 bases that were read are TGTGCCAGCAGCCAGGGACACCTTTCCAACGAAAGATTATTT. This codes for CASSQGHLSNERLF. The complete CDR3 sequence is CASSQGHLSNERLFF. The V call is TRBV2, the J call TRBJ1-4; a possible D gene is TRBD1 (6 bases). The sequenced fragment ends 1 residue before the CDR3 boundary, so the rest is inferred from the germline J gene. From germline, CDR1 is LGHNA and CDR2 YSYQKL. The CDR3 runs 15 residues. V was cut by 3 bases and J by 0 bases, with 8 bases left in between.